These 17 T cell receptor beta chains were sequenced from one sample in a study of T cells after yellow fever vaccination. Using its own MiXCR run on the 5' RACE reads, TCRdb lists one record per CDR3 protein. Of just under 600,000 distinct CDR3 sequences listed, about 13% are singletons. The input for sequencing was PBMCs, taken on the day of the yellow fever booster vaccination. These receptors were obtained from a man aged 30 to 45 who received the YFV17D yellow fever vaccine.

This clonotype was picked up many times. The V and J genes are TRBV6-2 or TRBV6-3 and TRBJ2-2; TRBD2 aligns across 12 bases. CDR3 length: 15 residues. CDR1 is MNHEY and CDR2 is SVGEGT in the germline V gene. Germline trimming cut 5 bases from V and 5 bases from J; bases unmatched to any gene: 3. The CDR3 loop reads CASSKLAGGTGELFF. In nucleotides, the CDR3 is TGTGCCAGCAGTAAACTAGCGGGAGGAACCGGGGAGCTGTTTTTT.

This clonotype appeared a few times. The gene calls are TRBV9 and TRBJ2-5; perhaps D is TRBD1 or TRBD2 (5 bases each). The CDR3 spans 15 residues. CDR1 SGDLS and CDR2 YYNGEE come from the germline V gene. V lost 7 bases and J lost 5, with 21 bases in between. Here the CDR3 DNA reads TGTGCCAGCCCGGGGCAGGGTTTTAAAGAGGAGACCCAGTACTTC. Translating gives CASPGQGFKEETQYF.

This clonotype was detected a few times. CDR3 in DNA: TGTGCCAGCAGCTGGGGGACAGGGAATCAGCCCCAGCATTTT. Its protein product is CASSWGTGNQPQHF. The chain combines TRBV7-2 with TRBJ1-5; TRBD1 matches at 9 bases. The length of the CDR3 is 14 residues. The trim removed 4 bases at V and 4 bases at J, leaving 2 bases unmatched. Germline V gives CDR1 SGHTA, CDR2 FQGNSA.

CDR3 sequence (DNA): TGTGCCAGCAGCCAAGGCGAAGGTCGGAACACCATATATTTT. Translation: CASSQGEGRNTIYF. The J gene is TRBJ1-3, the V gene TRBV3-1; D is unclear. CDR1 LGHDT and CDR2 YNNKEL come from the germline V gene (reference sequence). This CDR3 contains 14 residues. Between the trimmed V and J ends, which lost 1 base and 7 bases, there was a span of 11 bases.

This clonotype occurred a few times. CDR3 region: CASSPTLRVRGDIQYF. The CDR3 DNA reads TGTGCCAGCTCGCCCACCCTGCGGGTCAGGGGGGACATTCAGTACTTC. The rearrangement joins TRBV6-1 to TRBJ2-4; the D gene is possibly TRBD1 (7 bases). Trimming left V 8 bases short and J 8 bases short, with 25 bases between. The CDR3 sequence is 16 residues long. CDR1 and CDR2 from the germline V gene are MNHNS and SASEGT.

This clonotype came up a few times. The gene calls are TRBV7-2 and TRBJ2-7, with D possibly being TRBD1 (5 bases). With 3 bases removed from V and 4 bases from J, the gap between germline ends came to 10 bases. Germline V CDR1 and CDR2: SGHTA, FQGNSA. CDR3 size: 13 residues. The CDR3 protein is CASSFAGQYEQYF. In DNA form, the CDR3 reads TGTGCCAGCAGCTTCGCAGGACAATACGAGCAGTACTTC.

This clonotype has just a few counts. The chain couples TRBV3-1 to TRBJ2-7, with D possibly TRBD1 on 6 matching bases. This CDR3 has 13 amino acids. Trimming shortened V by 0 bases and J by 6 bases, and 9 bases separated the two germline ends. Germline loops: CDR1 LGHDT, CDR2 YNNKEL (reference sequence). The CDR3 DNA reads TGTGCCAGCAGCCAAGAAGGGACACTCGAGCAGTACTTC. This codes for CASSQEGTLEQYF.

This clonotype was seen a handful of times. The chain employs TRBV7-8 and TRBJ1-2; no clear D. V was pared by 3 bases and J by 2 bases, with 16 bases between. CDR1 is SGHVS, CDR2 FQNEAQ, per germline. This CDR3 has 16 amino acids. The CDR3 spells CASSFGLGSSNYGYTF. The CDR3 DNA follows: TGTGCCAGCAGCTTCGGGTTGGGGTCGAGCAACTATGGCTACACCTTC.

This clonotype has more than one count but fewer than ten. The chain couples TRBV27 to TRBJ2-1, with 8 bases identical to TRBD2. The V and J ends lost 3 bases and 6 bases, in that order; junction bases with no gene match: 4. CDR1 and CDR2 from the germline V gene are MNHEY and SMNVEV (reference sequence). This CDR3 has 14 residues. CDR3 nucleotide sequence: TGTGCCAGCAGTTTTGGGACTAGGGGCAATGAGCAGTTCTTC. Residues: CASSFGTRGNEQFF.

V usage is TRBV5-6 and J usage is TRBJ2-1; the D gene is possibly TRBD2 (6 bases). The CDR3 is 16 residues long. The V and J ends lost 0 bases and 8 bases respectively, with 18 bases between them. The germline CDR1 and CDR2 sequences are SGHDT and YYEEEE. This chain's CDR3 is CASSLGGYGGTHEQFF. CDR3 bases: TGTGCCAGCAGCTTGGGGGGGTACGGCGGGACGCATGAGCAGTTCTTC.

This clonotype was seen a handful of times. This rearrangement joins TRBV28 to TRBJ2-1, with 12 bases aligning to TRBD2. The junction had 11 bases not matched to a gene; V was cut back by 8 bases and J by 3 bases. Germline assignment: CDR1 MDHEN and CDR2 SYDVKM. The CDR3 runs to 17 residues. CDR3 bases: TGTGCCAGCGGCCTTAGACTAGCGGGAGTAAGCTACAATGAGCAGTTCTTC. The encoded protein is CASGLRLAGVSYNEQFF. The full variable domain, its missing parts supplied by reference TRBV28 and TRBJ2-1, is DVKVTQSSRYLVKRTGEKVFLECVQDMDHENMFWYRQDPGLGLRLIYFSYDVKMKEKGDIPEGYSVSREKKERFSLILESASTNQTSMYLCASGLRLAGVSYNEQFFGPGTRLTVL.

The CDR3 spells CASSALTAPYEQYF. Here the CDR3 DNA reads TGTGCCAGCAGCGCACTGACAGCCCCCTACGAGCAGTACTTC. This chain joins TRBV9 and TRBJ2-7; TRBD1 might be the D (5 bases). This CDR3 is built from 14 residues. Trimming took off 3 bases at V and 2 bases at J, with 12 bases between the two ends. Germline-derived CDR1 and CDR2 are SGDLS and YYNGEE.

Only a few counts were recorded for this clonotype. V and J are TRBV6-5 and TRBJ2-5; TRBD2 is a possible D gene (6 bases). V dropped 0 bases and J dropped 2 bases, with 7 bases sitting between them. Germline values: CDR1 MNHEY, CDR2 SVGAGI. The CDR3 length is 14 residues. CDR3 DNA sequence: TGTGCCAGCAGTTACTCTGGGGGGCAAGAGACCCAGTACTTC. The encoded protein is CASSYSGGQETQYF.

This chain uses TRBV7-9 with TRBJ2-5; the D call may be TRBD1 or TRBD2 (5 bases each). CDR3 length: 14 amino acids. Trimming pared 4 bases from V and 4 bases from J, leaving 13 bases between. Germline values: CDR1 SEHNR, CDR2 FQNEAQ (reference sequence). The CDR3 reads CASSYVRDGETQYF. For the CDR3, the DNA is TGTGCCAGCAGCTACGTAAGGGACGGAGAGACCCAGTACTTC. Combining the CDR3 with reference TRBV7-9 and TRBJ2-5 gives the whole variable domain DTGVSQNPRHKITKRGQNVTFRCDPISEHNRLYWYRQTLGQGPEFLTYFQNEAQLEKSRLLSDRFSAERPKGSFSTLEIQRTEQGDSAMYLCASSYVRDGETQYFGPGTRLLVL.

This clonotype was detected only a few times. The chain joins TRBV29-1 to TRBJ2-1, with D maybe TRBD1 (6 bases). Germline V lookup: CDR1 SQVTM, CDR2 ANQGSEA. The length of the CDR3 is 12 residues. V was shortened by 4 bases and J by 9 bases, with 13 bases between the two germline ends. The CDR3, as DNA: TGCAGCGTTGTGGCTAGACAGGCTGAGCAGTTCTTC. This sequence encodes CSVVARQAEQFF.

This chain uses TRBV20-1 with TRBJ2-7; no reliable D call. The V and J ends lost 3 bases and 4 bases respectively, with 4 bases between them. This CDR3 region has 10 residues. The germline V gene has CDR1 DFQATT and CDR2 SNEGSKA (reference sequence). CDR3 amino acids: CSASEYEQYF. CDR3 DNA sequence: TGCAGTGCTAGCGAGTACGAGCAGTACTTC.

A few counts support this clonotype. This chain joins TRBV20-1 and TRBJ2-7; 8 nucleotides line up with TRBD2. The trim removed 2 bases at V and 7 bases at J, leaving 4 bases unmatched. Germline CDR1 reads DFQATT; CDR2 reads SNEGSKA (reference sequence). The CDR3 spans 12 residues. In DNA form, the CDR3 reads TGCAGTGCTAGACTCTTAGCGGGAGAGCAGTACTTC. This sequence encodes CSARLLAGEQYF.